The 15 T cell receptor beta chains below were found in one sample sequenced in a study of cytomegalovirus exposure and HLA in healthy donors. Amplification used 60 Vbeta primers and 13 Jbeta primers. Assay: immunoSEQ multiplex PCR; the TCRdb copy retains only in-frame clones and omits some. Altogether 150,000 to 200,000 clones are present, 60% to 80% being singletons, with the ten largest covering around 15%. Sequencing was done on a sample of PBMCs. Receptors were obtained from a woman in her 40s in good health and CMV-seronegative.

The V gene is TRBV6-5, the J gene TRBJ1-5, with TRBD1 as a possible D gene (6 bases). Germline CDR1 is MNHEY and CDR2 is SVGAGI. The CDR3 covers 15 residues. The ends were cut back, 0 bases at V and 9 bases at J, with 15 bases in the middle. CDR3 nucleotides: TGTGCCAGCAGTTACTCGCTGGACAGCCTAGGGCCCCAGCATTTT. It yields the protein CASSYSLDSLGPQHF.

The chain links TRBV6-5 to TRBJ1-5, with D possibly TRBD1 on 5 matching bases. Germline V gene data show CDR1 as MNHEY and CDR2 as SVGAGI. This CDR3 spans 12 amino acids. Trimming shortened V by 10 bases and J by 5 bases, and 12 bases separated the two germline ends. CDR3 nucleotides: TGTGCCACCTCGTCGGGGGATCAGCCCCAGCATTTT. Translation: CATSSGDQPQHF.

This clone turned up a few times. CDR3 region: CASRGDSDTQYF. CDR3 coding DNA: TGTGCCAGCAGAGGGGACTCCGATACGCAGTATTTT. The chain recombines TRBV6-5 with TRBJ2-3, with D perhaps matching TRBD2 (6 bases). The germline V gene has CDR1 MNHEY and CDR2 SVGAGI. The CDR3 is made up of 12 amino acids. V lost 6 bases and J 6 bases, leaving 10 bases between the germline ends.

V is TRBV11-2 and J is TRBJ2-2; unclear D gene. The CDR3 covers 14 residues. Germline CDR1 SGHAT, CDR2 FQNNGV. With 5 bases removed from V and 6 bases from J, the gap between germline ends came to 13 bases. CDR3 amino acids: CASSPVILAGELFF. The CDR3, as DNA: TGTGCCAGCAGCCCAGTCATCTTGGCCGGGGAGCTGTTTTTT. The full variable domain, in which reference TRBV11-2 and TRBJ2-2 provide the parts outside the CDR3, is EAGVAQSPRYKIIEKRQSVAFWCNPISGHATLYWYQQILGQGPKLLIQFQNNGVVDDSQLPKDRFSAERLKGVDSTLKIQPAKLEDSAVYLCASSPVILAGELFFGEGSRLTVL.

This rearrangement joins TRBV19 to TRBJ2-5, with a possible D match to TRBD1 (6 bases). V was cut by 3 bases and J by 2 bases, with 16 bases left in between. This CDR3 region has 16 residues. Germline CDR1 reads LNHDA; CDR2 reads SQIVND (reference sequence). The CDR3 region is CASSIGAGTIQETQYF. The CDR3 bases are TGTGCCAGTAGTATTGGGGCCGGGACAATTCAAGAGACCCAGTACTTC.

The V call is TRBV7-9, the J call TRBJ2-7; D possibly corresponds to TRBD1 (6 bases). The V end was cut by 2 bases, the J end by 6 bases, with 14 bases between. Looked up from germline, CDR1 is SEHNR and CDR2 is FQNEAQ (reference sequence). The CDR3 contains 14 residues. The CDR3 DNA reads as TGTGCCAGCAGCTTAAAAGGGGGAACGGTCGAGCAGTACTTC. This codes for CASSLKGGTVEQYF. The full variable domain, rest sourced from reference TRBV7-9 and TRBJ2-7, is DTGVSQNPRHKITKRGQNVTFRCDPISEHNRLYWYRQTLGQGPEFLTYFQNEAQLEKSRLLSDRFSAERPKGSFSTLEIQRTEQGDSAMYLCASSLKGGTVEQYFGPGTRLTVT.

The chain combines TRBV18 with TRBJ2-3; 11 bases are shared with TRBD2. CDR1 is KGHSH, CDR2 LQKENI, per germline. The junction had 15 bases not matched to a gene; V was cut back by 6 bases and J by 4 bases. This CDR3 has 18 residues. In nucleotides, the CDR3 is TGTGCCAGCTCCCAATGGACTAGCGGGCCCACCGGGGCAGATACGCAGTATTTT. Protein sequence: CASSQWTSGPTGADTQYF.

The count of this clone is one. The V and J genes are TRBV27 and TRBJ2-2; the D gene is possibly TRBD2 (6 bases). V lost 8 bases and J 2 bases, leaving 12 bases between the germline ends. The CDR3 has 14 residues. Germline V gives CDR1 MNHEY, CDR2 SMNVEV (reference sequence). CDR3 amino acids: CASGRTTNTGELFF. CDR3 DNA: TGTGCCAGCGGGAGGACCACTAACACCGGGGAGCTGTTTTTT.

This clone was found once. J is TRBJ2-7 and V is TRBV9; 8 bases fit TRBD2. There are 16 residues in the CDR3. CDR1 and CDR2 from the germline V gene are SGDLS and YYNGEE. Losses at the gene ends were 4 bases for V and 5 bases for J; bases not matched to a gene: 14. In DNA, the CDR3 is TGTGCCAGCAGCCCCCGGACTAGCCCGAGGGCCCACGAGCAGTACTTC. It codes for CASSPRTSPRAHEQYF. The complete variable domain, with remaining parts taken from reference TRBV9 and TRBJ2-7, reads DSGVTQTPKHLITATGQRVTLRCSPRSGDLSVYWYQQSLDQGLQFLIQYYNGEERAKGNILERFSAQQFPDLHSELNLSSLELGDSALYFCASSPRTSPRAHEQYFGPGTRLTVT.

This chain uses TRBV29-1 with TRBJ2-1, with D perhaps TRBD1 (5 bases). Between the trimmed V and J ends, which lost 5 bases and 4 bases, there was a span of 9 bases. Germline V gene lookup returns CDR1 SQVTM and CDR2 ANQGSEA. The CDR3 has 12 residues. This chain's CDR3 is CSVSDSYNEQFF. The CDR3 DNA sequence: TGCAGCGTTTCCGACAGTTACAATGAGCAGTTCTTC.

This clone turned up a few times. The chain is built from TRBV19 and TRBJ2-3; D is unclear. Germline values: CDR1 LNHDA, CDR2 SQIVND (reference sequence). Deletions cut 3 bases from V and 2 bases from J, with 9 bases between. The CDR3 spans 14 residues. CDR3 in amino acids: CASSMWHDTDTQYF. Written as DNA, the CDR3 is TGTGCCAGTAGTATGTGGCACGACACAGATACGCAGTATTTT.

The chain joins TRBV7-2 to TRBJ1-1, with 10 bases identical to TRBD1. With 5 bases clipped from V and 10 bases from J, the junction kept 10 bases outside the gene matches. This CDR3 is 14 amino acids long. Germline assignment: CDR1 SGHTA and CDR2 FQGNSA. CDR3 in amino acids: CASSGEGQGTGAFF. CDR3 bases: TGTGCCAGCAGCGGTGAGGGACAGGGGACGGGAGCTTTCTTT.

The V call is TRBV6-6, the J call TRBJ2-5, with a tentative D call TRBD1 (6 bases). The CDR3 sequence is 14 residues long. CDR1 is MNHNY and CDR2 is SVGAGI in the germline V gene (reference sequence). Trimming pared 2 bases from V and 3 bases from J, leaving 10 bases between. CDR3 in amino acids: CASSYRGSEETQYF. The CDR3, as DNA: TGTGCCAGCAGTTACAGGGGGAGCGAAGAGACCCAGTACTTC.

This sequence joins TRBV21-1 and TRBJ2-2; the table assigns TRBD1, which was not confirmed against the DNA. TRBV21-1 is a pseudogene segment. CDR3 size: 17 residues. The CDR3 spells CASSKGPGHHPTGELFF. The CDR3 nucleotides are TGTGCCAGCAGCAAAGGGCCCGGACACCACCCTACCGGGGAGCTGTTTTTT.

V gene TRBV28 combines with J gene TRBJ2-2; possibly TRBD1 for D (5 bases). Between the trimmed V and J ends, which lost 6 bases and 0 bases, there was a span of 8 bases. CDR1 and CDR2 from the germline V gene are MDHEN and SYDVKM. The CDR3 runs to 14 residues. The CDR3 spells CASRWGANTGELFF. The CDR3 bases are TGTGCCAGCAGATGGGGCGCGAACACCGGGGAGCTGTTTTTT.